The rows below give T cell receptor beta chains drawn from one sample of a study of blood T cell repertoires in COVID-19. Here immunoSEQ multiplex PCR was the method, and the copy in TCRdb shows in-frame clones only, minus some. Found here are tens of thousands of clones, less than 95% of them singletons; the top ten hold approximately 4%. Source material: peripheral blood. These receptor sequences come from a human donor in a cohort sampled during active COVID-19. Both conserved end residues are part of each CDR3. The order of the fields is J gene, D gene, V gene, clone size, CDR3 DNA, CDR3 protein. The D gene is left open where the match is weak. For some rows the clone size is stated as once, few or many, or as a class when expanded; others skip it.

>TRBJ1-2|-|TRBV2|-
TGTGCCAGCAGTGTCGAAGCCAAAGCTAACTATGGCTACACCTTC
CASSVEAKANYGYTF
>TRBJ2-6|TRBD1|TRBV9|-
TGTGCCAGCAGCGCGTATGGGACAGTCTCTGGGGCCAACGTCCTGACTTTC
CASSAYGTVSGANVLTF
>TRBJ2-1|TRBD2|TRBV14|few
TGTGCCAGCAGCGGGACTAGCGGGGGTATTATGAATGAGCAGTTCTTC
CASSGTSGGIMNEQFF
>TRBJ1-1|TRBD1|TRBV6-6|-
TGTGCCAGCAGTCCACAGGGGGCGCGAGGGAACACTGAAGCTTTCTTT
CASSPQGARGNTEAFF
>TRBJ1-2|-|TRBV6-4|-
TGTGCCAGCAGCCCCTCGGGTCAAGCCTATGGCTACACCTTC
CASSPSGQAYGYTF
>TRBJ2-5|TRBD2|TRBV4-2|once
TGTGCCAGCAGCCCAGCTGAGATAGCGGGGGGACAAGAGACCCAGTACTTC
CASSPAEIAGGQETQYF
>TRBJ1-2|-|TRBV19|-
TGTGCCAGTAGTATACCTGGGGCGACGGGCTATGGCTACACCTTC
CASSIPGATGYGYTF
>TRBJ1-3|-|TRBV4-3|-
TGCGCCAGCAGCCAAGATTTTGGACTGCGAAACACCATATATTTT
CASSQDFGLRNTIYF
>TRBJ1-2|-|TRBV9|-
TGTGCCAGCAGCCCCAACCCGGACAGAAACTATGGCTACACCTTC
CASSPNPDRNYGYTF
>TRBJ2-7|-|TRBV5-4|-
TGTGCCAGCAGCTTGAGGGGACTCGATTACGAGCAGTACTTC
CASSLRGLDYEQYF
>TRBJ2-3|-|TRBV27|-
TGTGCCAGCAGTCCCCCGTATGCAGATACGCAGTATTTT
CASSPPYADTQYF
>TRBJ2-2|-|TRBV4-2|few
TGTGCCAGCAGCCAAGGGAGGATAACGAACACCGGGGAGCTGTTTTTT
CASSQGRITNTGELFF
>TRBJ2-2|-|TRBV6-4|few
TGTGCCAGCAGTCGTGGGGCGGAGACCGGGGAGCTGTTTTTT
CASSRGAETGELFF
>TRBJ1-5|-|TRBV6-2/TRBV6-3|-
TGTGCCAGCAGTCCAGCCCGGGGGGCCGGCAATCAGCCCCAGCATTTT
CASSPARGAGNQPQHF
>TRBJ2-5|-|TRBV7-9|once
TGTGCCAGCAGCTTAGGGGCAGAGACCCAGTACTTC
CASSLGAETQYF
>TRBJ1-2|-|TRBV6-5|-
TGTGCCAGCAGACCCGGGGGGGGCGCGAGGGGCTACACCTTC
CASRPGGGARGYTF
>TRBJ1-6|TRBD1|TRBV7-3|-
TGTGCCAGCAGCCAAACAGGGGGCAATTCACCCCTCCACTTT
CASSQTGGNSPLHF
>TRBJ2-1|TRBD1|TRBV3-1/TRBV3-2|-
TGTGCCAGCAGCCGGAGGACAGGGACCTACAATGAGCAGTTCTTC
CASSRRTGTYNEQFF
>TRBJ2-3|-|TRBV6-2/TRBV6-3|medium-sized
TGTGCCAGCAGTTACAGCAGCACAGATACGCAGTATTTT
CASSYSSTDTQYF
>TRBJ2-1|-|TRBV24-1|-
TGTGCCACCAGTGATCAGGGCAGTGAGCAGTTCTTC
CATSDQGSEQFF
>TRBJ2-7|-|TRBV27|-
TGTGCCAGCAGGACACAGGGCTACGAGCAGTACTTC
CASRTQGYEQYF
>TRBJ1-1|-|TRBV6-4|-
TGTGCCAGCAGCCCTTCACCGGGACAATCGTCCGTTTTCTTT
CASSPSPGQSSVFF
>TRBJ2-2|-|TRBV10-2|-
TGCGCCAGCAGCGCAGGGAGGAGAACCGGGGAGCTGTTTTTT
CASSAGRRTGELFF
>TRBJ2-3|TRBD2|TRBV27|-
TGTGCCAGCAGTGACTCGGTAGCGGGGGAGGATACGCAGTATTTT
CASSDSVAGEDTQYF
>TRBJ2-5|TRBD2|TRBV7-2|-
TGTGCCAGCAGCTCCGTAGCGGGAAACCAAGAGACCCAGTACTTC
CASSSVAGNQETQYF
>TRBJ2-5|-|TRBV7-6|-
TGTGCCAGCAGCTTAATCCCCCCTTCCTCAGGGGAGACCCAGTACTTC
CASSLIPPSSGETQYF
>TRBJ2-5|TRBD2|TRBV11-2|-
TGTGCCAGCAGCTTGGGACTAGTCTTGGAGACCCAGTACTTC
CASSLGLVLETQYF
>TRBJ2-3|-|TRBV4-1|-
TGCGCCAGCAGCGCGCGGGCAGATACGCAGTATTTT
CASSARADTQYF
>TRBJ1-5|-|TRBV3-1/TRBV3-2|-
TGTGCCAGCAGCCAAGATCGGGGTCAGCCCCAGCATTTT
CASSQDRGQPQHF
>TRBJ1-5|TRBD1|TRBV28|-
TGTGCCAGCACGTCCGGGACAGGCCATCAGCCCCAGCATTTT
CASTSGTGHQPQHF
>TRBJ2-5|-|TRBV9|-
TGTGCCAGCAGCGCAGGAGGGGTGGAGGAGACCCAGTACTTC
CASSAGGVEETQYF
>TRBJ2-7|-|TRBV7-2|-
TGTGCCAGCAGCTTAGGGTCCGCGCAGGCGATCTCCTACGAGCAGTACTTC
CASSLGSAQAISYEQYF
>TRBJ2-5|-|TRBV7-2|-
TGTGCCAGCAGCTCCAACTCTGGGACCCAGTACTTC
CASSSNSGTQYF
>TRBJ2-5|TRBD1|TRBV18|-
TGTGCCAGCTCACAGGGACAGGGCCGGGAGACCCAGTACTTC
CASSQGQGRETQYF
>TRBJ1-1|-|TRBV19|-
TGTGCCAGTAGTATAGGGCAGGGCCCGAACACTGAAGCTTTCTTT
CASSIGQGPNTEAFF
>TRBJ2-3|TRBD2|TRBV6-6|once
TGTGCCAGCAGGTCTAGCGGGACTAGCACAGATACGCAGTATTTT
CASRSSGTSTDTQYF
>TRBJ1-2|TRBD1|TRBV7-2|-
TGTGCCAGCAGCTTTCCACAGGGGGCGTACGGCTACACCTTC
CASSFPQGAYGYTF
>TRBJ2-1|TRBD1|TRBV29-1|-
TGCAGCGTTGGCGGGGACAGGGTTAATGAGCAGTTCTTC
CSVGGDRVNEQFF
>TRBJ2-3|TRBD2|TRBV5-1|-
TGCGCCAGCAGCCTTGGGGCTAGCGGAAACACAGATACGCAGTATTTT
CASSLGASGNTDTQYF
>TRBJ1-6|TRBD1|TRBV30|medium-sized
TGTGCCTCGGACAGGGCGAGCTCCTATAATTCACCCCTCCACTTT
CASDRASSYNSPLHF
>TRBJ2-2|-|TRBV11-3|-
TGTGCCAGCAGCTTCGGCGGTAACACCGGGGAGCTGTTTTTT
CASSFGGNTGELFF
>TRBJ1-1|-|TRBV15|-
TGTGCCACCAGCAGAGATCTGCCCCCTATGAACACTGAAGCTTTCTTT
CATSRDLPPMNTEAFF